This entry features one T cell receptor beta chain sequence. Its antigen is currently not known. Per-base quality was not reported, and no clone a single base away is much larger than it. The sample belongs to a study of shared clonotypes between healthy human individuals (dated by TCRdb to 2019 to 2021). Concerning the study at large: A couple of women and a few men aged 18 to 49 years were included in the cohort. For each donor, three plates each were used for CD4 naive and CD4 memory, two plates were used for CD8 naive, and one plate was used for CD8 memory. To estimate repertoire size and how much clonotypes are shared between individuals, the study performed deep sequencing of blood TCR repertoires from five healthy adults. Different laboratories and diverse techniques were used to prepare libraries and sequence TCR repertoires, to increase sequencing depth and limit assay-specific biases. Leukapheresis yielded between about 0.94 and 10 billion PBMCs per donor. What the work shows at the level of the full study, not this receptor alone: Because the study included only a small number of donors, the genetic and exposure-history diversity represented was limited. Pairwise subsampling indicated that sequencing depth was expected to affect the degree of clonotype sharing among donors. Rarefaction of sorted-subset datasets indicated incomplete sequencing despite the large sequencing depth. Naive subsets generally had larger estimated clonotype richness than memory subsets. Sampling was restricted to blood, and TCR repertoires in tissue are likely to differ from TCR repertoires in blood. Compared with non-shared clonotypes, the clonotypes found in all four sorted-subset donors had higher generation probabilities. When several donors were compared, the shared fraction of clonotypes was around 5% for naive CD4, about 4% for naive CD8, roughly 2.3% for memory CD4, and about 0.36% for memory CD8.

V and J are trimmed by 6 bases and 2 bases, and the gene matches miss 8 bases of the junction. The germline V gene specifies SGHTA as CDR1 and FQGNSA as CDR2. CDR3 length: 16 amino acids, cysteine to phenylalanine. Only the CDR3 region is kept as DNA, spanning 48 bases read in frame from base 1. CD8 naive samples were obtained by positive selection for CCR7 among CD45RO-negative cells, yielding a CD45RA+CCR7+ population from which TemRA cells were excluded. The donors were healthy, HIV-negative adults with no recently reported acute infections or vaccinations. All donors were Caucasian adults living in Nashville, Tennessee, USA. Blood was obtained by leukapheresis, after which PBMCs were separated by Ficoll-Histopaque density gradient centrifugation and cryopreserved in liquid nitrogen vapor phase. Purity and quantity of every magnetically sorted T cell population were checked by analytical flow cytometry. Each sorted fraction had its genomic DNA isolated and then quantified by UV absorbance on a Nanodrop 2000c.

Using the deep immunoSEQ assay, multiplex PCR amplified TCR CDR3 regions from genomic DNA. Extracted genomic DNA from each cell subset was distributed evenly across all wells of several immunoSEQ 96-well plates, and each plate was treated as a replicate. For sorted subsets, approximately 190 ng of genomic DNA, equivalent to 25,000 to 35,000 T cell genomes, went into each replicate PCR. The purified libraries were quantified using a Qubit 3.0 fluorometer, sized with a Bioanalyzer 2100, and then quantified again using the KAPA Library Quantification kit. Each immunoSEQ 96-well plate was sequenced on its own single-read 150-cycle Illumina NextSeq 550 flow cell. Per the authors' processing: Because the immunoSEQ output included only junctional sequences and no quality scores, the filtering could not be the same as the filtering used for full-length reads. Sequences were annotated with PyIR, a Python wrapper for IgBLAST v1.9, using IMGT germline references to assign V/J genes and CDR3. Any read was removed if the V/J assignment was weak (E-value above 1e-6), the CDR3 was missing, or the read contained stop codons, out-of-frame junctions, or ambiguous translated residues. A V3J clonotype was defined by an identical inferred V gene, J gene, and CDR3 amino acid sequence. The percentage overlap between two repertoires was calculated by dividing the number of shared unique clonotypes by the size of the smaller repertoire. Three approaches were used to assess repertoire richness: RTK rarefaction, the Chao1 estimator, and Recon v2.1 estimates of unobserved clonotypes. Generation probabilities were computed with OLGA for all TCRbeta clonotypes obtained by the gDNA method from several donors. TCRdb stores this immuneACCESS table with in-frame sequences only. Part of the clones is absent; in the studies checked, under half of the shortfall reflects unresolved V genes, and no reason is known for the rest. Clone size and the V and J calls come from that table; the DNA yielded D and trimming. The sample table shows about 1,900,000 clones, and about 95% are seen once. The leading ten clones occupy roughly 1% of the sample.

This sequence originates from a young man in good health. The chain uses TRBV7-2 and TRBJ2-1, with 9 bases in between that match TRBD1. Sequenced: naive CD8+ T cells sorted from blood. The cell subset or site label on this specimen signifies: CD45RA+CCR7+. The CDR3 region: CASSFLTGGAYNEQFF. The nucleotide sequence reads TGTGCCAGCAGTTTCCTTACAGGGGGCGCCTACAATGAGCAGTTCTTC. Joined to the reference TRBV7-2 and TRBJ2-1 proteins, this CDR3 gives the full variable domain: GAGVSQSPSNKVTEKGKDVELRCDPISGHTALYWYRQSLGQGLEFLIYFQGNSAPDKSGLPSDRFSAERTGGSVSTLTIQRTQQEDSAVYLCASSFLTGGAYNEQFFGPGTRLTVL.